The sequence of this T cell receptor beta chain was determined in a study of T cell responses to AZD1222 COVID-19 vaccine. Study findings and constraints: Dominant at 160-218 and 743-854, vaccine-associated CD4 TCRs also spanned spike. Unmutated variant regions reportedly attract nearly half of all spike-specific TCRs. Seropositive at baseline were only a handful of AZD1222 recipients.

V trimming: 3 bases; J trimming: 5 bases; junction bases outside the gene matches: 3. The germline CDR1 and CDR2 sequences are MNHEY and SMNVEV (reference sequence). The CDR3 totals 14 residues. Comment on this clone: Its antigen is not known.

The assay was immunoSEQ multiplex PCR, and TCRdb's table has in-frame clones only and misses some. The table lists 98,000 or so clones, over 75% of them singletons. This material consisted of peripheral blood, taken on day 0 of AZD1222 vaccination. This clonotype was obtained from an adult in good health. V and J are TRBV27 and TRBJ2-2; 7 bases are shared with TRBD2. The CDR3 DNA reads TGTGCCAGCAGTTTCCGGCGGGGGACCGGGGAGCTGTTTTTT. Residues: CASSFRRGTGELFF.